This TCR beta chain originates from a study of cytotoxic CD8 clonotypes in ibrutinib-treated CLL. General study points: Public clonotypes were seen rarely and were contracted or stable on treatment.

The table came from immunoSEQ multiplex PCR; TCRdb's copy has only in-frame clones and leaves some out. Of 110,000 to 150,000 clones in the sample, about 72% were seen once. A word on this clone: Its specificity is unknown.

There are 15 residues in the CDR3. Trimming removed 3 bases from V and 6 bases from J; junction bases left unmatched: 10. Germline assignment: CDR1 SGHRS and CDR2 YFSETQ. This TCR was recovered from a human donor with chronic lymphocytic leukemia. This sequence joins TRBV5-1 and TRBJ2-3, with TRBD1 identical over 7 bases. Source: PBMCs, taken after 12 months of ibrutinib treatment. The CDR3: CASSSGQFTIDTQYF. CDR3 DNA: TGCGCCAGCAGCTCGGGACAGTTCACAATCGATACGCAGTATTTT.